This entry concerns a single T cell receptor (beta chain). Its antigen is still unknown. This sample is part of a study of shared clonotypes between healthy human individuals. Study observations and caveats: The sharing of 4.5% to 5% of naive CD4 clonotypes was seen across several donors.

Some clones are missing from TCRdb's copy, which holds only in-frame ones; the method was immunoSEQ multiplex PCR. The table includes 2 million to 3 million clones, roughly 93% detected once. Adult Caucasians living in Nashville, Tennessee made up all of the donors. Between the trimmed V and J ends, which lost 3 bases and 4 bases, there was a span of 13 bases. The CDR3 sequence is 14 residues long. CDR1 is KGHSH, CDR2 LQKENI, per germline. The sequenced sample consisted of naive CD4+ T cells from PBMCs. The subset: CD45RA+ positively selected. The V gene is TRBV18, the J gene TRBJ2-7; D gene unclear. This clonotype was sampled from a man younger than 30 in good health. Some clones in this sample may be carry-over from other donors' samples. The CDR3 DNA reads TGTGCCAGCTCACCCTCGACCGAGATGTACGAGCAGTACTTC. Translating gives CASSPSTEMYEQYF.